This passage covers 2 T cell receptor beta chains from one sample sequenced in a study of blood T cells in healthy people across ages. Primed by a sample-barcoded 5' primer and a J-beta primer mix, a second PCR proceeded for 7 to 11 cycles. Via MiXCR, TCRdb re-called the 5' RACE reads, giving one row per CDR3 protein. The repertoire holds 540,000 or so distinct CDR3 sequences, with 24% as singletons. These data are also associated with another study on T cells of mothers and their children.

Sequenced material: blood. Receptors were obtained from a boy aged 5-17 years in good health.

This chain joins TRBV20-1 and TRBJ2-3; TRBD2 is a possible D gene (6 bases). The V end lost 0 bases, the J end lost 1 base, and 14 bases lay between the germline ends. CDR1 and CDR2 (germline): DFQATT, SNEGSKA (reference sequence). CDR3 length: 16 amino acids. The DNA for the CDR3 is TGCAGTGCTAGAGATTTTGCGGGAACACGCACAGATACGCAGTATTTT. This translates into CSARDFAGTRTDTQYF.

The table lists this clonotype with a few counts. The chain carries TRBV11-2 and TRBJ2-5; weak D call: TRBD1 (6 bases). The CDR3 loop spans 15 amino acids. The germline V and J ends were trimmed by 1 base and 1 base, with 10 bases remaining between them. The germline V gene has CDR1 SGHAT and CDR2 FQNNGV. For the CDR3, the DNA is TGTGCCAGCAGCTTAGGCGACAGGATCCAAGAGACCCAGTACTTC. Translating gives CASSLGDRIQETQYF.